A single sample is the source of the 30 T cell receptor beta chains below, sequenced in a study of blood T cell repertoires in COVID-19. Sequencing was performed with immunoSEQ multiplex PCR; in TCRdb, only in-frame clones are kept and a portion is missing. Among 150,000 to 200,000 clones, roughly nine tenths were seen once, and the ten largest hold 1.5% to 2%. The specimen was peripheral blood. The receptors come from a man aged 18 to 30 who had recovered from COVID-19.

Note on this clone: No DNA is shown, since the ends of the CDR3 on it are uncertain; the CDR3 is the one TCRdb lists. The V call is TRBV6-6, the J call TRBJ1-1. Germline V CDR1 and CDR2: MNHNY, SVGAGI (reference sequence). The CDR3 region is 13 residues in length, termini included. CDR3: CASSNDQTFGAFF.

In regard to this clone: Other DNA sequences of this sample code for an identical CDR3. V usage is TRBV7-3 and J usage is TRBJ1-5; the D is unclear. Germline V gene sequence: CDR1 SGHTA, CDR2 FQGTGA. V shed 5 bases and J shed 1 base, with 6 bases lying between them. This CDR3 comprises 13 residues. The CDR3 reads CASSAGSNQPQHF. CDR3 nucleotides: TGTGCCAGCAGCGCCGGGAGCAATCAGCCCCAGCATTTT.

The chain recombines TRBV19 with TRBJ2-2; no reliable D call. The V end was cut by 4 bases, the J end by 1 base, with 10 bases between. This CDR3 is built from 15 residues. CDR1 LNHDA and CDR2 SQIVND come from the germline V gene (reference sequence). The CDR3 protein is CASSSQLQNTGELFF. Here the CDR3 DNA reads TGTGCCAGTAGTAGTCAGTTACAGAACACCGGGGAGCTGTTTTTT.

The chain is built from TRBV6-5 and TRBJ1-5; D is perhaps TRBD1 (5 bases). CDR3 length: 13 amino acids. V gave up 8 bases and J gave up 5 bases, with 13 bases separating them. The germline V gene has CDR1 MNHEY and CDR2 SVGAGI. The CDR3 bases are TGTGCCAGCGGGCGGGGGGTGGATCAGCCCCAGCATTTT. This codes for CASGRGVDQPQHF.

The chain joins TRBV29-1 to TRBJ1-6; TRBD1 matches at 10 bases. V trimming: 7 bases; J trimming: 8 bases; junction bases outside the gene matches: 5. Germline V lookup: CDR1 SQVTM, CDR2 ANQGSEA. The CDR3 extends over 13 amino acids. The CDR3 DNA sequence: TGCAGCGCCAGGACAGGGGGGGATTCACCCCTCCACTTT. Translation: CSARTGGDSPLHF.

This clone was detected once. The CDR3 DNA reads TGCGCCAGCAGCCAAGTGGGGCTGCTGAACACTGAAGCTTTCTTT. Its translation: CASSQVGLLNTEAFF. The chain recombines TRBV4-3 with TRBJ1-1; D is possibly TRBD1 (5 bases). Germline values: CDR1 LGHNA, CDR2 YSLEER. Deletions cut 1 base from V and 0 bases from J, with 9 bases between. This CDR3 has 15 amino acids.

The rearrangement links TRBV28 to TRBJ1-1; D is possibly TRBD1 (5 bases). The CDR3 contains 14 residues. Germline assignment: CDR1 MDHEN and CDR2 SYDVKM. V lost 6 bases and J 4 bases, leaving 15 bases between the germline ends. DNA for the CDR3: TGTGCCAGCAGCCCCCTGGGGGGAGGCACTGAAGCTTTCTTT. This encodes CASSPLGGGTEAFF.

This clone was seen ten or more times. The chain joins TRBV18 to TRBJ2-2; 7 bases match TRBD2. The length of the CDR3 is 15 residues. After removal of 2 bases from V and 6 bases from J, the junction contained 6 bases not matched to a gene. The V gene's germline CDR1 is KGHSH and CDR2 LQKENI. The CDR3 nucleotides are TGTGCCAGCTCACCAGGGAGCGGGAAACCCGGGGAGCTGTTTTTT. It specifies CASSPGSGKPGELFF.

The chain recombines TRBV10-3 with TRBJ2-1, with a possible D match to TRBD2 (6 bases). The CDR3 has 14 amino acids. The germline gives CDR1 ENHRY, CDR2 SYGVKD. Trimming took off 3 bases at V and 10 bases at J, with 16 bases between the two ends. The CDR3 here is CAISERTMGGEQFF. The CDR3 DNA reads TGTGCCATCAGTGAAAGGACTATGGGGGGAGAGCAGTTCTTC.

The chain links TRBV7-2 to TRBJ1-4; D unclear. The CDR3 contains 15 residues. V was trimmed by 5 bases and J by 4 bases, leaving 14 bases between them. Per germline, CDR1 SGHTA and CDR2 FQGNSA. The CDR3, as DNA: TGTGCCAGCAGCCCCGGGGATTCGGGTAATGAAAAACTGTTTTTT. This encodes CASSPGDSGNEKLFF.

Worth noting for this clone: Germline is not matched at one junction end, which may reflect a read error. The gene calls are TRBV7-7 and TRBJ2-5; 9 nucleotides agree with TRBD2. CDR1 and CDR2 from the germline V gene are SSHAT and FNYEAQ (reference sequence). The CDR3 sequence is 16 residues long. CDR3: CASSLTRLAEKETQYF. Here the CDR3 DNA reads TGTGCTAGCAGTTTGACCCGACTAGCGGAAAAAGAGACCCAGTACTTC.

Details on this clone: Mismatch with germline at one junction end may stem from a read error. The chain carries TRBV7-7 and TRBJ2-5; unclear D gene. CDR1 is SSHAT, CDR2 FNYEAQ, per germline (reference sequence). The CDR3 has 13 amino acids. The CDR3 DNA reads as TGTGCTAGCAGCCTCAGAACCAAAGAGACCCAGTACTTC. This codes for CASSLRTKETQYF. The full variable domain, with the rest looked up from reference TRBV7-7 and TRBJ2-5, is GAGVSQSPRYKVTKRGQDVTLRCDPISSHATLYWYQQALGQGPEFLTYFNYEAQPDKSGLPSDRFSAERPEGSISTLTIQRTEQRDSAMYRCASSLRTKETQYFGPGTRLLVL.

The V gene is TRBV5-4, the J gene TRBJ2-1, with D perhaps TRBD2 (6 bases). The V gene's germline CDR1 is SGHNT and CDR2 YYREEE (reference sequence). The ends were cut back, 3 bases at V and 7 bases at J, with 11 bases in the middle. There are 13 residues in the CDR3. This CDR3 reads CASSSILANEQFF. For the CDR3, the DNA is TGTGCCAGCAGCTCGATTCTAGCGAATGAGCAGTTCTTC.

DNA for the CDR3: TGCAGCGTTGAACCCGACAGTAACTATGGCTACACCTTC. It is translated as CSVEPDSNYGYTF. The genes are TRBV29-1 and TRBJ1-2; maybe TRBD1 (5 bases). The germline V and J ends were trimmed by 2 bases and 1 base, with 8 bases remaining between them. Germline V lookup: CDR1 SQVTM, CDR2 ANQGSEA. The CDR3 sequence is 13 residues long.

The chain employs TRBV12-3 or TRBV12-4 and TRBJ1-1, with D hard to call. V gave up 4 bases and J gave up 7 bases, with 13 bases separating them. CDR3 size: 13 residues. The CDR3 DNA reads as TGTGCCAGCAGTTCGGGAGAAAAAAATGAAGCTTTCTTT. Translation: CASSSGEKNEAFF.

The chain recombines TRBV5-1 with TRBJ1-1, with TRBD1 as a possible D gene (5 bases). CDR1 SGHRS and CDR2 YFSETQ come from the germline V gene. This CDR3 has 13 amino acids. V lost 4 bases to trimming and J lost 1 base, with 8 bases between them. The CDR3 nucleotides are TGCGCCAGCAGCAAAGGGGAGAACACTGAAGCTTTCTTT. This sequence encodes CASSKGENTEAFF.

The rearrangement uses TRBV7-6 and TRBJ2-7, with 7 positions matching TRBD2. The germline CDR1 and CDR2 sequences are SGHVS and FNYEAQ. There are 13 residues in the CDR3. V was pared by 6 bases and J by 5 bases, with 7 bases of the junction left unmatched. CDR3: CASSPGLRDEQYF. CDR3 nucleotide sequence: TGTGCCAGCAGTCCGGGACTACGTGACGAGCAGTACTTC.

V usage is TRBV7-2 and J usage is TRBJ1-2, with TRBD1 identical over 8 bases. Germline assignment: CDR1 SGHTA and CDR2 FQGNSA. The junction had 10 bases not matched to a gene; V was cut back by 5 bases and J by 5 bases. The CDR3 extends over 15 amino acids. CDR3 coding DNA: TGTGCCAGCAGCCCCCAGGGGCAGGGGGCTTATGGCTACACCTTC. It translates to CASSPQGQGAYGYTF.

The V gene is TRBV11-2, the J gene TRBJ2-3; D remains ambiguous. The CDR3 consists of 13 residues. The germline gives CDR1 SGHAT, CDR2 FQNNGV. Trimming shortened V by 2 bases and J by 0 bases, and 3 bases separated the two germline ends. CDR3 sequence: CASSLHSTDTQYF. CDR3 nucleotide sequence: TGTGCCAGCAGCTTACATAGCACAGATACGCAGTATTTT.

This rearrangement joins TRBV7-6 to TRBJ2-7, with 8 bases lining up with TRBD1. CDR3 length: 15 amino acids. J gave up 3 bases and V 1 base, and 5 bases lay outside the gene matches. Germline V gives CDR1 SGHVS, CDR2 FNYEAQ. CDR3 protein: CASSLGTGLVYEQYF. CDR3 bases: TGTGCCAGCAGCTTAGGGACAGGGTTGGTCTACGAGCAGTACTTC. Supplemented by reference TRBV7-6 and TRBJ2-7, the full variable domain reads GAGVSQSPRYKVTKRGQDVALRCDPISGHVSLYWYRQALGQGPEFLTYFNYEAQQDKSGLPNDRFSAERPEGSISTLTIQRTEQRDSAMYRCASSLGTGLVYEQYFGPGTRLTVT.

The V gene is TRBV7-2, the J gene TRBJ1-1, with 7 bases that match TRBD1. The CDR3 covers 13 residues. Germline V lookup: CDR1 SGHTA, CDR2 FQGNSA. V lost 6 bases, J lost 0 bases, and 1 base stayed unmatched. For the CDR3, the DNA is TGTGCCAGCAGTGACAGGGTGAACACTGAAGCTTTCTTT. This gives the protein CASSDRVNTEAFF.

This chain links TRBV9 with TRBJ2-3; weak D call: TRBD2 (6 bases). The V and J ends lost 0 bases and 2 bases respectively, with 10 bases between them. The germline V gene encodes CDR1 SGDLS and CDR2 YYNGEE. The CDR3 loop spans 15 amino acids. DNA of the CDR3: TGTGCCAGCAGCGTAGAAGGGAGGCCCACAGATACGCAGTATTTT. Residues: CASSVEGRPTDTQYF.

The chain carries TRBV19 and TRBJ1-3; D is perhaps TRBD1 (6 bases). V was clipped by 10 bases and J by 3 bases, with 13 bases between them. This CDR3 comprises 13 residues. CDR1 is LNHDA and CDR2 is SQIVND in the germline V gene (reference sequence). This CDR3 reads CATRGGNGNTIYF. Here the CDR3 DNA reads TGTGCCACCCGAGGGGGAAATGGAAACACCATATATTTT. Variable domain in full (rest from reference TRBV19 and TRBJ1-3): DGGITQSPKYLFRKEGQNVTLSCEQNLNHDAMYWYRQDPGQGLRLIYYSQIVNDFQKGDIAEGYSVSREKKESFPLTVTSAQKNPTAFYLCATRGGNGNTIYFGEGSWLTVV.

The chain has TRBV19 and TRBJ2-1; 8 bases are a match to TRBD2. Germline CDR1 and CDR2: LNHDA and SQIVND (reference sequence). The CDR3 extends over 19 amino acids. The V segment lost 0 bases and the J segment 4 bases; nucleotides outside the gene matches: 14. The CDR3 spells CASSIDGSLAGYTYNEQFF. In nucleotides, the CDR3 is TGTGCCAGTAGTATAGATGGGTCCTTAGCGGGATATACATACAATGAGCAGTTCTTC.

The chain has TRBV9 and TRBJ1-1; D unclear. The CDR3 extends over 13 amino acids. Per the germline V gene, CDR1 is SGDLS and CDR2 is YYNGEE. V was trimmed by 4 bases and J by 1 base, leaving 8 bases between them. The CDR3 bases are TGTGCCAGCAGCTTAACAGCGAACACTGAAGCTTTCTTT. It translates to CASSLTANTEAFF.

V gene TRBV30 combines with J gene TRBJ2-5; 8 positions match TRBD1. CDR1 and CDR2 (germline): GTSNPN, SVGIG (reference sequence). The CDR3 consists of 14 residues. Unmatched junction bases numbered 2, after V lost 1 base and J lost 1 base. CDR3 in amino acids: CAWSEGTGQETQYF. The CDR3 DNA reads TGTGCCTGGAGTGAAGGGACAGGCCAAGAGACCCAGTACTTC.

This clone is a singleton in its sample. V and J are TRBV7-2 and TRBJ2-7, with a possible D match to TRBD2 (5 bases). CDR1 and CDR2 (germline): SGHTA, FQGNSA. Trimming cost V 3 bases and J 2 bases, with 11 bases left between them. This CDR3 contains 14 residues. Here the CDR3 DNA reads TGTGCCAGCAGCTTTGGTCCAGCGGCCTACGAGCAGTACTTC. Translated: CASSFGPAAYEQYF.

The genes are TRBV7-9 and TRBJ2-2, with D tentatively TRBD2 (5 bases). This CDR3 comprises 16 residues. V was pared by 7 bases and J by 3 bases, with 18 bases between. CDR1 and CDR2 (germline): SEHNR, FQNEAQ (reference sequence). In nucleotides, the CDR3 is TGTGCCAGCACCCCCTCGACCCGGGGAGACACCGGGGAGCTGTTTTTT. It yields the protein CASTPSTRGDTGELFF.

The chain carries TRBV5-6 and TRBJ1-4; 7 positions agree with TRBD1. The ends lost 4 bases at V and 3 bases at J; junction bases unmatched: 9. Germline V lookup: CDR1 SGHDT, CDR2 YYEEEE. The CDR3 is 16 amino acids. As DNA, the CDR3 is TGTGCCAGCAGCCGAACAGGGGAATGGGCTAATGAAAAACTGTTTTTT. Its translation: CASSRTGEWANEKLFF.

The chain links TRBV24-1 to TRBJ2-1, with 9 bases identical to TRBD1. This CDR3 is built from 16 residues. The trim removed 6 bases at V and 2 bases at J, leaving 7 bases unmatched. From germline, CDR1 is KGHDR and CDR2 SFDVKD. This chain's CDR3 is CATSTSGTGTYNEQFF. CDR3 sequence (DNA): TGTGCCACCAGTACCTCAGGGACAGGGACCTACAATGAGCAGTTCTTC.